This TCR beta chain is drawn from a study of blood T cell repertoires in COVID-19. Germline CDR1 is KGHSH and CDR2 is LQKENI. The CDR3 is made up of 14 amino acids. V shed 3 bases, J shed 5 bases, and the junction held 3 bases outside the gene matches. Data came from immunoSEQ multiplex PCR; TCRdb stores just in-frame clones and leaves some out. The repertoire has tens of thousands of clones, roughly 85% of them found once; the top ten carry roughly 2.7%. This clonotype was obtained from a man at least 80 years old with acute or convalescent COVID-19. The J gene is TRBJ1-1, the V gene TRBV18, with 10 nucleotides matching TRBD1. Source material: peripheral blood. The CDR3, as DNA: TGTGCCAGCTCACCGGACAGGGGGAGGACTGAAGCTTTCTTT. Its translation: CASSPDRGRTEAFF. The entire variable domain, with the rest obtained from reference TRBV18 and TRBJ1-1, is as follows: NAGVMQNPRHLVRRRGQEARLRCSPMKGHSHVYWYRQLPEEGLKFMVYLQKENIIDESGMPKERFSAEFPKEGPSILRIQQVVRGDSAAYFCASSPDRGRTEAFFGQGTRLTVV.